A single sample is the source of the 21 T cell receptor beta chains below, sequenced in a study of memory CD4+ T cells and cytomegalovirus serostatus. TCRdb's copy holds only in-frame clones and misses some; the assay was immunoSEQ multiplex PCR. The table shows about 75,000 clones, with about 78% occurring only once. Single viable CD3+CD4+CD8-CD45RO+ cells were sorted as the memory CD4+ T cells. The sample consisted of memory CD4+ T cells from blood. All receptors derive from an adult in good health and CMV-seropositive.

This chain joins TRBV5-1 and TRBJ1-3, with D perhaps matching TRBD1 (5 bases). Germline CDR1 reads SGHRS; CDR2 reads YFSETQ. The CDR3 extends over 16 amino acids. The V and J ends lost 3 bases and 0 bases respectively, with 13 bases between them. The CDR3 coding sequence is TGCGCCAGCAGCTGGGGGACGGAGGACTCTGGAAACACCATATATTTT. This gives the protein CASSWGTEDSGNTIYF.

The chain is built from TRBV6-5 and TRBJ1-4; 10 bases line up with TRBD1. The junction had 9 bases not matched to a gene; V was cut back by 6 bases and J by 8 bases. CDR3 length: 15 amino acids. The V gene's germline CDR1 is MNHEY and CDR2 SVGAGI. CDR3 sequence reads: CASSSRTGGREKLFF. The CDR3 nucleotides are TGTGCCAGCAGCTCCCGGACAGGGGGGCGGGAAAAACTGTTTTTT.

A few counts support this clone. The V call is TRBV30, the J call TRBJ1-3, with D unclear. Germline assignment: CDR1 GTSNPN and CDR2 SVGIG (reference sequence). This CDR3 is 11 amino acids long. Trimming pared 2 bases from V and 4 bases from J, leaving 3 bases between. CDR3 residues: CAWSLGNTIYF. Here the CDR3 DNA reads TGTGCCTGGAGTTTAGGAAACACCATATATTTT.

This chain joins TRBV18 and TRBJ1-5; TRBD1 agrees at 7 bases. Trimming cost V 3 bases and J 5 bases; bases outside gene matches: 7. Germline V gene lookup returns CDR1 KGHSH and CDR2 LQKENI. The CDR3 runs 15 residues. The CDR3 protein is CASSPTGFIYQPQHF. Here the CDR3 DNA reads TGTGCCAGCTCACCGACAGGGTTCATTTATCAGCCCCAGCATTTT.

This rearrangement joins TRBV29-1 to TRBJ2-7; D may be TRBD2 (5 bases). Trimming left V 3 bases short and J 4 bases short, with 13 bases between. CDR1 is SQVTM, CDR2 ANQGSEA, per germline. The CDR3 sequence is 13 residues long. In nucleotides, the CDR3 is TGCAGCGTTGACGCCGGGGAAAGGTACGAGCAGTACGTC. It encodes CSVDAGERYEQYV.

This rearrangement joins TRBV19 to TRBJ1-1, with 7 bases matching TRBD1. Germline values: CDR1 LNHDA, CDR2 SQIVND (reference sequence). The CDR3 sequence is 13 residues long. The V segment lost 9 bases and the J segment 6 bases; nucleotides outside the gene matches: 10. CDR3 sequence reads: CASDKTGTAEAFF. The CDR3 region has the DNA TGTGCCAGCGATAAGACAGGGACGGCTGAAGCTTTCTTT.

This clone was found a few times. CDR3 nucleotides: TGTGCCAGCATGGCGCGGGGGAGCTATGGCTACACCTTC. Translating gives CASMARGSYGYTF. The chain has TRBV27 and TRBJ1-2; D perhaps matches TRBD1 (5 bases). V dropped 7 bases and J dropped 4 bases, with 13 bases sitting between them. Per germline, CDR1 MNHEY and CDR2 SMNVEV (reference sequence). The CDR3 consists of 13 residues.

This clone was seen just once. The CDR3 protein is CASTIQIGDYGYTF. The CDR3 coding sequence is TGTGCCAGCACGATTCAGATCGGTGACTATGGCTACACCTTC. The rearrangement uses TRBV2 and TRBJ1-2; D gene unclear. Trimming removed 7 bases at V and 3 bases at J, with 15 bases between. CDR3 length: 14 amino acids. Germline V gene lookup returns CDR1 SNHLY and CDR2 FYNNEI.

The V gene is TRBV7-2, the J gene TRBJ2-1, with D hard to call. Trimming shortened V by 2 bases and J by 7 bases, and 9 bases separated the two germline ends. The CDR3 is made up of 13 amino acids. Germline CDR1 SGHTA, CDR2 FQGNSA. As DNA, the CDR3 is TGTGCCAGCAGCTTAAGTTGGTCGAATGAGCAGTTCTTC. Residues: CASSLSWSNEQFF. Full variable domain (outside the CDR3, taken from reference TRBV7-2 and TRBJ2-1): GAGVSQSPSNKVTEKGKDVELRCDPISGHTALYWYRQSLGQGLEFLIYFQGNSAPDKSGLPSDRFSAERTGGSVSTLTIQRTQQEDSAVYLCASSLSWSNEQFFGPGTRLTVL.

This chain links TRBV7-9 with TRBJ2-1, with D tentatively TRBD2 (6 bases). Germline values: CDR1 SEHNR, CDR2 FQNEAQ (reference sequence). The CDR3 consists of 16 residues. V was trimmed by 5 bases and J by 1 base, leaving 15 bases between them. The DNA for the CDR3 is TGTGCCAGCAGCGTATACGCCGGGAGTTCCTACAATGAGCAGTTCTTC. Translation: CASSVYAGSSYNEQFF.

J is TRBJ1-5 and V is TRBV2; the D is unclear. The CDR3 consists of 13 residues. V was cut by 4 bases and J by 6 bases, with 10 bases left in between. Germline CDR1 SNHLY, CDR2 FYNNEI. In DNA form, the CDR3 reads TGTGCCAGCAGTGCACATGGCCCTCAGCCCCAGCATTTT. Protein: CASSAHGPQPQHF.

The chain is built from TRBV5-1 and TRBJ1-1; D is possibly TRBD1 (6 bases). The germline V gene has CDR1 SGHRS and CDR2 YFSETQ. The CDR3 has 15 amino acids. V was trimmed by 7 bases and J by 3 bases, leaving 19 bases between them. Written as DNA, the CDR3 is TGCGCCAGCCGTCAACAGGGAGGGGGGGACACTGAAGCTTTCTTT. Its protein product is CASRQQGGGDTEAFF.

V and J are TRBV7-7 and TRBJ2-3; 9 nucleotides match TRBD2. The CDR3 totals 16 residues. J gave up 4 bases and V 1 base, and 6 bases lay outside the gene matches. The germline gives CDR1 SSHAT, CDR2 FNYEAQ (reference sequence). This chain's CDR3 is CASSLGAQREADTQYF. The DNA for the CDR3 is TGTGCCAGCAGCTTAGGGGCCCAGCGGGAGGCAGATACGCAGTATTTT.

The J gene is TRBJ2-1, the V gene TRBV6-1; D not resolved. Germline-derived CDR1 and CDR2 are MNHNS and SASEGT. V shed 7 bases and J shed 0 bases, with 13 bases lying between them. The CDR3 consists of 15 residues. CDR3: CASTELTGSYNEQFF. CDR3 nucleotides: TGTGCCAGCACCGAACTCACGGGCTCCTACAATGAGCAGTTCTTC.

This clone was counted only a few times. J is TRBJ1-2 and V is TRBV2; 8 bases map to TRBD1. Germline values: CDR1 SNHLY, CDR2 FYNNEI. This CDR3 spans 14 amino acids. V lost 5 bases, J lost 3 bases, and 5 bases stayed unmatched. The CDR3, as DNA: TGTGCCAGCAGTTCAATGACAGGGGACTATGGCTACACCTTC. Translation gives CASSSMTGDYGYTF.

The sample holds a few counts of this clone. The chain has TRBV19 and TRBJ1-5; 8 bases align to TRBD1. CDR3 length: 14 residues. V lost 4 bases to trimming and J lost 5 bases; unmatched junction nucleotides: 4. Germline loops: CDR1 LNHDA, CDR2 SQIVND (reference sequence). The CDR3 coding sequence is TGTGCCAGTAGTACCACGGGACAGGATCAGCCCCAGCATTTT. It codes for CASSTTGQDQPQHF.

The chain uses TRBV18 and TRBJ1-2, with D maybe TRBD1 (6 bases). Germline lookup yields CDR1 KGHSH and CDR2 LQKENI. Deletions cut 3 bases from V and 14 bases from J, with 19 bases between. CDR3 length equals 13 residues. DNA for the CDR3: TGTGCCAGCTCACCGGTTCGGGACACCCACAGGACCTTC. Encoded protein: CASSPVRDTHRTF.

The chain links TRBV2 to TRBJ2-2, with D maybe TRBD2 (5 bases). The CDR3 totals 16 residues. The V and J ends lost 0 bases and 6 bases respectively, with 14 bases between them. In germline, CDR1 is SNHLY, CDR2 FYNNEI. The CDR3 region has the DNA TGTGCCAGCAGTGAAGCGCGACTAAATGGCGCCGGGGAGCTGTTTTTT. Translation gives CASSEARLNGAGELFF. The full variable domain, in which reference TRBV2 and TRBJ2-2 provide the parts outside the CDR3, is EPEVTQTPSHQVTQMGQEVILRCVPISNHLYFYWYRQILGQKVEFLVSFYNNEISEKSEIFDDQFSVERPDGSNFTLKIRSTKLEDSAMYFCASSEARLNGAGELFFGEGSRLTVL.

The gene calls are TRBV6-6 and TRBJ1-5; possibly TRBD1 for D (5 bases). V was clipped by 2 bases and J by 5 bases, with 13 bases between them. The CDR3 extends over 15 amino acids. Looked up from germline, CDR1 is MNHNY and CDR2 is SVGAGI (reference sequence). The CDR3: CASSYRPGRDQPQHF. The CDR3, as DNA: TGTGCCAGCAGTTACAGGCCCGGCAGGGATCAGCCCCAGCATTTT.

The V and J genes are TRBV9 and TRBJ2-3, with D possibly being TRBD1 or TRBD2 (5 bases each). Germline V gene lookup returns CDR1 SGDLS and CDR2 YYNGEE. The CDR3 runs 15 residues. V shed 0 bases and J shed 0 bases, with 8 bases lying between them. CDR3 sequence: CASSVVGGSTDTQYF. The CDR3 DNA sequence: TGTGCCAGCAGCGTAGTTGGGGGAAGCACAGATACGCAGTATTTT.

The chain combines TRBV5-1 with TRBJ1-1; 8 bases fit TRBD1. The CDR3 consists of 14 residues. Losses at the gene ends were 4 bases for V and 4 bases for J; bases not matched to a gene: 6. Germline-derived CDR1 and CDR2 are SGHRS and YFSETQ. The CDR3 loop reads CASSRQGLSTEAFF. The CDR3 DNA reads as TGCGCCAGCAGCAGACAGGGGTTGAGCACTGAAGCTTTCTTT.